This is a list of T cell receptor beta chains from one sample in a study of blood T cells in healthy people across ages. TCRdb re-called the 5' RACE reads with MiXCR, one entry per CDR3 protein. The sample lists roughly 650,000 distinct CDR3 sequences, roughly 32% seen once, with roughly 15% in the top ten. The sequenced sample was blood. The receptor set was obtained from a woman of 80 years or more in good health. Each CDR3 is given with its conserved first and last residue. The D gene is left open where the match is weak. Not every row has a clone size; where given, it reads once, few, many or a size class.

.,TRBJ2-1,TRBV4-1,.,CASSLGNKQFF,TGCGCCAGCAGCCTTGGAAATAAGCAGTTCTTC
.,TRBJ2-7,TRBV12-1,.,CASRVVGRGPPEQYF,TGTGCCAGCAGAGTGGTAGGACGGGGACCCCCCGAGCAGTACTTC
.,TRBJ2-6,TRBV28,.,CASSSPRGHRSGANVLTF,TGTGCCAGCAGTTCGCCCAGGGGCCACCGCTCTGGGGCCAACGTCCTGACTTTC
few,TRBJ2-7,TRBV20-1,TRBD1,CSADGTGQRNEQYF,TGCAGTGCTGACGGGACAGGGCAAAGGAACGAGCAGTACTTC
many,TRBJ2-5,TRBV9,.,CASSVDDSTVTQYF,TGTGCCAGCAGCGTAGACGATTCGACAGTGACCCAGTACTTC
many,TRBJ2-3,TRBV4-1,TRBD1,CASSQAGRDRANTQYF,TGCGCCAGCAGCCAAGCTGGGCGGGACAGGGCAAATACGCAGTATTTT
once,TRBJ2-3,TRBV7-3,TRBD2,CASSDPWREGPDTQYF,TGTGCCAGCAGCGATCCGTGGAGGGAGGGGCCCGATACGCAGTATTTT
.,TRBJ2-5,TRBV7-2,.,CASTQLAEGETQYF,TGTGCCAGCACCCAACTTGCGGAGGGAGAGACCCAGTACTTC
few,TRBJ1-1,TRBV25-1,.,CASSVQGRGTEAFF,TGTGCCAGCAGTGTACAGGGACGGGGCACTGAAGCTTTCTTT
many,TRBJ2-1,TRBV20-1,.,CSARPLLALSYNEQFF,TGCAGTGCTAGACCCTTACTAGCATTATCCTACAATGAGCAGTTCTTC
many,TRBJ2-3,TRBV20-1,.,CSARDRTPQSTDTQYF,TGCAGTGCTAGAGACAGGACACCACAAAGCACAGATACGCAGTATTTT
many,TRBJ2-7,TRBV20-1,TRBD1,CSAIRQGTYEQYF,TGCAGTGCTATCCGACAGGGGACTTACGAGCAGTACTTC
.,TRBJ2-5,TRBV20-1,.,CSAPPAGTQETQYF,TGCAGTGCTCCCCCGGCGGGGACTCAAGAGACCCAGTACTTC
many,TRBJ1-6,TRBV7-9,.,CASSTGQINSPLHF,TGTGCCAGCAGCACCGGACAGATCAATTCACCCCTCCACTTT
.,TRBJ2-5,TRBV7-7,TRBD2,CASSLSAGVETQYF,TGTGCCAGCAGCTTATCAGCGGGGGTGGAGACCCAGTACTTC
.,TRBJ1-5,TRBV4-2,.,CASSQTGGQPQHF,TGTGCCAGCAGCCAAACAGGTGGGCAGCCCCAGCATTTT
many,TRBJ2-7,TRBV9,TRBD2,CASSATSGGGEQYF,TGTGCCAGCAGCGCGACTAGCGGGGGGGGCGAGCAGTACTTC
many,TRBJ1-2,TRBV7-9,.,CASNPGAGGYGYTF,TGTGCCAGCAACCCAGGGGCGGGGGGCTATGGCTACACCTTC